Listed below are T cell receptor beta chains from one sample, sequenced in a study of blood T cell repertoires in COVID-19. This table comes from immunoSEQ multiplex PCR, and its TCRdb copy is limited to in-frame clones, with some not included. This sample has under 500,000 clones, with roughly 87% found just once. The sequenced sample was PBMCs or T cells enriched from blood (not recorded which). These receptors all stem from a woman under 30 with acute COVID-19. CDR3s include the opening cysteine and the closing phenylalanine or tryptophan. The order of the fields is V gene, J gene, D gene, clone size, CDR3 protein, CDR3 DNA. D genes are given only for firm matches. Clone size is not always given. Where it is, it says once, few, many or a class for expanded clones.

v_call: TRBV7-9
j_call: TRBJ1-3
d_call: -
clone_size: -
cdr3_aa: CASSLVASSGNTIYF
cdr3_nt: TGTGCCAGCAGCTTAGTTGCGAGCTCTGGAAACACCATATATTTT

v_call: TRBV7-9
j_call: TRBJ2-2
d_call: TRBD1
clone_size: -
cdr3_aa: CASSLATGGRTGELFF
cdr3_nt: TGTGCCAGCAGCTTAGCAACAGGGGGCAGAACCGGGGAGCTGTTTTTT

v_call: TRBV30
j_call: TRBJ1-6
d_call: TRBD1
clone_size: few
cdr3_aa: CAWRDRGLSSPLHF
cdr3_nt: TGTGCCTGGAGAGACAGGGGGCTGAGTTCACCCCTCCACTTT

v_call: TRBV3-1/TRBV3-2
j_call: TRBJ2-1
d_call: TRBD2
clone_size: -
cdr3_aa: CASSPYLTSSGSANEQFF
cdr3_nt: TGTGCCAGCAGCCCCTACCTGACGTCTAGCGGGAGCGCGAATGAGCAGTTCTTC

v_call: TRBV12-3/TRBV12-4
j_call: TRBJ1-1
d_call: -
clone_size: -
cdr3_aa: CASSYEVALEAFF
cdr3_nt: TGTGCCAGCAGTTACGAGGTAGCCCTTGAAGCTTTCTTT

v_call: TRBV14
j_call: TRBJ2-7
d_call: TRBD2
clone_size: -
cdr3_aa: CASSQDPGLAGSFEQYF
cdr3_nt: TGTGCCAGCAGCCAAGATCCGGGACTAGCGGGTTCTTTCGAGCAGTACTTC

v_call: TRBV9
j_call: TRBJ2-1
d_call: TRBD2
clone_size: -
cdr3_aa: CASSVGTLAGVDEQFF
cdr3_nt: TGTGCCAGCAGCGTAGGCACCTTAGCGGGAGTTGATGAGCAGTTCTTC

v_call: TRBV4-3
j_call: TRBJ2-1
d_call: -
clone_size: once
cdr3_aa: CASSQEWPGVVYNEQFF
cdr3_nt: TGCGCCAGCAGCCAAGAGTGGCCGGGGGTGGTCTACAATGAGCAGTTCTTC

v_call: TRBV29-1
j_call: TRBJ2-3
d_call: -
clone_size: few
cdr3_aa: CSVYWGEFRGTKSTDTQYF
cdr3_nt: TGCAGCGTTTATTGGGGGGAGTTCCGGGGCACCAAAAGCACAGATACGCAGTATTTT

v_call: TRBV19
j_call: TRBJ1-5
d_call: -
clone_size: few
cdr3_aa: CASSDRIGQPQHF
cdr3_nt: TGTGCCAGTAGTGACAGGATTGGTCAGCCCCAGCATTTT

v_call: TRBV27
j_call: TRBJ1-3
d_call: -
clone_size: -
cdr3_aa: CASSLYPGRSGNTIYF
cdr3_nt: TGTGCCAGCAGTTTATATCCAGGTCGCTCTGGAAACACCATATATTTT

v_call: TRBV24-1
j_call: TRBJ2-1
d_call: TRBD2
clone_size: -
cdr3_aa: CATTGTSGGAEGEQFF
cdr3_nt: TGTGCCACCACCGGGACTAGCGGGGGGGCAGAGGGTGAGCAGTTCTTC

v_call: TRBV5-8
j_call: TRBJ1-5
d_call: -
clone_size: -
cdr3_aa: CASSLDGRGGNQPQHF
cdr3_nt: TGTGCCAGCAGCTTGGACGGCAGGGGTGGCAATCAGCCCCAGCATTTT

v_call: TRBV5-1
j_call: TRBJ1-6
d_call: TRBD1
clone_size: -
cdr3_aa: CASRTGTGSNSPLHF
cdr3_nt: TGCGCCAGCAGAACCGGGACAGGGTCGAATTCACCCCTCCACTTT

v_call: TRBV18
j_call: TRBJ1-1
d_call: -
clone_size: -
cdr3_aa: CASSPGSDTEAFF
cdr3_nt: TGTGCCAGCTCTCCCGGGTCCGACACTGAAGCTTTCTTT

v_call: TRBV7-3
j_call: TRBJ2-2
d_call: -
clone_size: -
cdr3_aa: CASSGRRKNTGELFF
cdr3_nt: TGTGCCAGCAGCGGTCGCAGGAAGAACACCGGGGAGCTGTTTTTT

v_call: TRBV3-1/TRBV3-2
j_call: TRBJ1-1
d_call: -
clone_size: -
cdr3_aa: CASSQERIMNTEAFF
cdr3_nt: TGTGCCAGCAGCCAAGAGAGGATCATGAACACTGAAGCTTTCTTT

v_call: TRBV28
j_call: TRBJ2-3
d_call: TRBD2
clone_size: once
cdr3_aa: CASSPGTSGRAIDPPPCDTQYF
cdr3_nt: TGTGCCAGCAGCCCGGGGACTAGCGGGAGGGCCATTGATCCCCCCCCCTGTGATACGCAGTATTTT

v_call: TRBV6-5
j_call: TRBJ2-7
d_call: -
clone_size: -
cdr3_aa: CASSYLGGTLYEQYF
cdr3_nt: TGTGCCAGCAGTTACCTCGGGGGAACCCTCTACGAGCAGTACTTC

v_call: TRBV28
j_call: TRBJ1-6
d_call: -
clone_size: -
cdr3_aa: CASRVGVNSPLHF
cdr3_nt: TGTGCCAGCAGAGTGGGCGTGAATTCACCCCTCCACTTT

v_call: TRBV27
j_call: TRBJ2-3
d_call: TRBD2
clone_size: -
cdr3_aa: CASKWGLADSPDTQYF
cdr3_nt: TGTGCCAGCAAATGGGGACTAGCGGATTCCCCAGATACGCAGTATTTT

v_call: TRBV15
j_call: TRBJ2-7
d_call: -
clone_size: -
cdr3_aa: CATSRDWGRDLLSYEQYF
cdr3_nt: TGTGCCACCAGCAGAGATTGGGGCCGGGACTTACTTTCCTACGAGCAGTACTTC

v_call: TRBV7-9
j_call: TRBJ1-5
d_call: -
clone_size: -
cdr3_aa: CASSLGAGERQPQHF
cdr3_nt: TGTGCCAGCAGCTTAGGGGCAGGGGAGCGTCAGCCCCAGCATTTT

v_call: TRBV5-5
j_call: TRBJ1-3
d_call: TRBD1
clone_size: -
cdr3_aa: CASRPTGSSGNTIYF
cdr3_nt: TGTGCCAGCAGACCGACAGGGAGCTCTGGAAACACCATATATTTT

v_call: TRBV9
j_call: TRBJ1-1
d_call: -
clone_size: once
cdr3_aa: CASSSQGQEAFF
cdr3_nt: TGTGCCAGCAGCTCCCAAGGACAGGAAGCTTTCTTT

v_call: TRBV7-2
j_call: TRBJ2-5
d_call: TRBD2
clone_size: -
cdr3_aa: CASSATSVNQETQYF
cdr3_nt: TGTGCCAGCAGCGCGACTAGCGTAAACCAAGAGACCCAGTACTTC

v_call: TRBV5-1
j_call: TRBJ1-2
d_call: -
clone_size: few
cdr3_aa: CASSPALSNPFNYGYTF
cdr3_nt: TGCGCCAGCAGTCCCGCTTTAAGCAACCCTTTTAACTATGGCTACACCTTC

v_call: TRBV11-2
j_call: TRBJ2-7
d_call: TRBD1
clone_size: -
cdr3_aa: CASSSRHDGTDNYEQYF
cdr3_nt: TGTGCCAGCAGCTCTCGACACGACGGGACAGATAACTACGAGCAGTACTTC

v_call: TRBV6-5
j_call: TRBJ1-6
d_call: TRBD1
clone_size: -
cdr3_aa: CASRVPRQGNSPLHF
cdr3_nt: TGTGCCAGCAGGGTCCCTCGACAGGGAAATTCACCCCTCCACTTT

v_call: TRBV9
j_call: TRBJ1-2
d_call: TRBD1
clone_size: -
cdr3_aa: CASSRQGGSGYTF
cdr3_nt: TGTGCCAGCAGCCGACAGGGAGGAAGTGGCTACACCTTC

v_call: TRBV10-1
j_call: TRBJ2-3
d_call: TRBD2
clone_size: -
cdr3_aa: CASSERLAAADTQYF
cdr3_nt: TGCGCCAGCAGTGAGCGTCTAGCGGCGGCCGATACGCAGTATTTT